This record covers a single T cell receptor (beta chain). Its antigen is as yet unknown. V lost 1 base to trimming and J lost 5 bases, with 11 bases between them. Per germline, CDR1 LGHDT and CDR2 YNNKEL (reference sequence). The CDR3 sequence is 15 residues long. Documented treatment: around 19 received Ad26.COV2.S at low or high dose, single or two shots; about 5 received placebo; per-sample allocation not given. Repertoires come from day 63 after the first vaccine or placebo injection. The sample is drawn from a study of Ad26.COV2.S vaccination and SARS-CoV-2 variants. Across the whole study: Intramuscular Ad26.COV2.S doses were given once or twice, 56 days apart.

Method: immunoSEQ multiplex PCR; TCRdb's copy keeps in-frame clones and lacks some. The data contain about 430,000 clones, approximately 90% of them seen just once; the ten biggest clones take up about 12%. Overall study results and limits: Non-spike TCR breadth was similar in vaccine and placebo recipients. Placebo recipients showed lower spike-specific TCR breadth than vaccinees.

The gene calls are TRBV3-1 (or the pseudogene TRBV3-2) and TRBJ2-2; possibly TRBD1 or TRBD2 for D (5 bases each). The sequencing here drew on peripheral blood, taken in a trial of Ad26.COV2.S vaccine versus placebo. This TCR was recovered from a person aged 18 to 65 who received the Ad26.COV2.S COVID-19 vaccine or a placebo. The CDR3 DNA reads as TGTGCCAGCAGCCAAGGAGAGGGGATAACCGGGGAGCTGTTTTTT. Its translation: CASSQGEGITGELFF.